This T cell receptor beta chain stems from a study of beta chain features in type 1 diabetes. Concerning this clone itself: Its antigen is currently unknown.

The isolated RNA, all of it, was reverse transcribed, so expressed TCRB transcripts were what got sequenced. About 3.9 million reads on average were seen across naive, central memory and regulatory T cell samples. TCRdb keeps only in-frame clones here, not all; method: immunoSEQ multiplex PCR. The sample lists hundreds of thousands of clones, 14% seen once, with around 0.039% in the top ten. Broader study findings: Reduced insertions and increased deletions marked VDJ junctions in type 1 diabetes patients. Across all four CD4+ subsets, people with type 1 diabetes showed modestly shorter TCRB CDR3s.

The CDR3 runs 16 residues. With 0 bases removed from V and 6 bases from J, the gap between germline ends came to 18 bases. Per germline, CDR1 KGHSH and CDR2 LQKENI. This sequence joins TRBV18 and TRBJ2-7, with D maybe TRBD1 (5 bases). The receptor's source is a man under 40 in good health. The source material was naive CD4+ T cells from blood. The CDR3 coding sequence is TGTGCCAGCTCACCACCGCTAGTTGGGGCTAATATCGAGCAGTACTTC. Translating it yields CASSPPLVGANIEQYF. The full variable domain, rest sourced from reference TRBV18 and TRBJ2-7, is NAGVMQNPRHLVRRRGQEARLRCSPMKGHSHVYWYRQLPEEGLKFMVYLQKENIIDESGMPKERFSAEFPKEGPSILRIQQVVRGDSAAYFCASSPPLVGANIEQYFGPGTRLTVT.